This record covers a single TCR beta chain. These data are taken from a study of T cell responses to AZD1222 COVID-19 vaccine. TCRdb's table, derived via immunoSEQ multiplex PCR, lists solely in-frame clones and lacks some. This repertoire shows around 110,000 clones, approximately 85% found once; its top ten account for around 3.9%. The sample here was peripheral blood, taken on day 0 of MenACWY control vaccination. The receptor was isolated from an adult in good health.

In nucleotides, the CDR3 is TGTGCCAGCAGTTTCATAAATGACGAGACCCAGTACTTC. This gives the protein CASSFINDETQYF. This rearrangement joins TRBV12-3 or TRBV12-4 to TRBJ2-5; D gene ambiguous. The germline V and J ends were trimmed by 3 bases and 5 bases, with 10 bases remaining between them. The CDR3 loop spans 13 amino acids.